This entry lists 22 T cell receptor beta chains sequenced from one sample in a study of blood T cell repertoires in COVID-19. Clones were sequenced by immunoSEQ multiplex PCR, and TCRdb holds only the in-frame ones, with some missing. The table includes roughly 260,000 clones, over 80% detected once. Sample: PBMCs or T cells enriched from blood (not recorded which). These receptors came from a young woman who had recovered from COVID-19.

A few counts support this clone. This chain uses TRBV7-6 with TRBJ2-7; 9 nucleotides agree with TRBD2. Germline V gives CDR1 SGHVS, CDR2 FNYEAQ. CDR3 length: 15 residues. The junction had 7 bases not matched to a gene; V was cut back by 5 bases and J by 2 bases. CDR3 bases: TGTGCCAGCAGCCCCCAAGCGGGAGGAGCCTACGAGCAGTACTTC. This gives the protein CASSPQAGGAYEQYF.

The CDR3 is CASSFGTGYGTDTQYF. The CDR3 region has the DNA TGCGCCAGCAGCTTCGGGACAGGCTACGGGACAGATACGCAGTATTTT. The chain carries TRBV10-1 and TRBJ2-3; 8 nucleotides align to TRBD1. Germline values: CDR1 WNHNN, CDR2 SYGVQD (reference sequence). The CDR3 covers 16 residues. J was trimmed by 3 bases and V by 6 bases; bases with no gene match: 11.

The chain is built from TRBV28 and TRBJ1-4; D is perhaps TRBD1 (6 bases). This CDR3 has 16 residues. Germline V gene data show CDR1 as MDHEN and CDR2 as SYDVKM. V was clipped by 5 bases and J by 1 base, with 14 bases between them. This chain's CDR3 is CASSPGGAGTNEKLFF. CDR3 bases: TGTGCCAGCAGTCCCGGGGGGGCCGGAACTAATGAAAAACTGTTTTTT.

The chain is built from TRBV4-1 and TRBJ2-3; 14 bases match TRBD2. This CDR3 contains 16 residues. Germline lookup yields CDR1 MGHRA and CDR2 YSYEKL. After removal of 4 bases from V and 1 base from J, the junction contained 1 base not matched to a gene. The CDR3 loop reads CASSPGLAGGTDTQYF. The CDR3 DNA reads TGCGCCAGCAGCCCGGGACTAGCGGGAGGCACAGATACGCAGTATTTT.

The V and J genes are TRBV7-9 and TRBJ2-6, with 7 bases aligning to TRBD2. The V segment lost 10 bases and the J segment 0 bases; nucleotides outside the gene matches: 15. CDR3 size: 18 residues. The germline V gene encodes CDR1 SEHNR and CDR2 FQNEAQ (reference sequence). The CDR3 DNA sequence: TGTGCCACCCCGGGGGGTACCCTAATGAGCTCTGGGGCCAACGTCCTGACTTTC. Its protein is CATPGGTLMSSGANVLTF.

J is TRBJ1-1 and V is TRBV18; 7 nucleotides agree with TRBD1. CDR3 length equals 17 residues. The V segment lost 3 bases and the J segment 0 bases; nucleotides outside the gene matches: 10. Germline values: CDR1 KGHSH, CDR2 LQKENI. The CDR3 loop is CASSPRDSRRMNTEAFF. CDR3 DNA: TGTGCCAGCTCACCGAGGGACAGTCGGAGGATGAACACTGAAGCTTTCTTT.

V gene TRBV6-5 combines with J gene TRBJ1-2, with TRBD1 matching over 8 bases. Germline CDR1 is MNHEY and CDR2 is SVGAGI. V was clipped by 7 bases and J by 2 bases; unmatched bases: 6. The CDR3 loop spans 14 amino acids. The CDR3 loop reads CASTYRQGNYGYTF. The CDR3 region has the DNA TGTGCCAGCACCTACCGACAGGGGAACTATGGCTACACCTTC.

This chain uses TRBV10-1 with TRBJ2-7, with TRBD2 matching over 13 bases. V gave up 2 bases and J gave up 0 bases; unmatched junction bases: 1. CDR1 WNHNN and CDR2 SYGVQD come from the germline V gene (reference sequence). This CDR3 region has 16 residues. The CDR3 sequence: CASSEGTSGVSYEQYF. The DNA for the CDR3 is TGCGCCAGCAGTGAGGGGACTAGCGGGGTCTCCTACGAGCAGTACTTC.

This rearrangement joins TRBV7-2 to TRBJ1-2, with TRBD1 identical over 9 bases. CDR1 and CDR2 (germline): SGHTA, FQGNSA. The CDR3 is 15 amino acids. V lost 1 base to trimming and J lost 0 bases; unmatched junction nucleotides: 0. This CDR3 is CASSLDRGPNYGYTF. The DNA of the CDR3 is TGTGCCAGCAGCTTAGACAGGGGGCCTAACTATGGCTACACCTTC.

This CDR3 is CASSELTGNGYTF. For the CDR3, the DNA is TGTGCCAGCAGTGAACTTACAGGGAATGGCTACACCTTC. The V and J genes are TRBV6-1 and TRBJ1-2; the D gene is possibly TRBD1 (6 bases). This CDR3 has 13 residues. Deletions cut 2 bases from V and 6 bases from J, with 10 bases between. Per germline, CDR1 MNHNS and CDR2 SASEGT.

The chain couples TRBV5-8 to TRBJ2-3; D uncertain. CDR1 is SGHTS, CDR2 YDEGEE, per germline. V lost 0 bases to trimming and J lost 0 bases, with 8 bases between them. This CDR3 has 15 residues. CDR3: CASSLATSSTDTQYF. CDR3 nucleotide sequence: TGTGCCAGCAGCTTGGCGACATCTAGCACAGATACGCAGTATTTT.

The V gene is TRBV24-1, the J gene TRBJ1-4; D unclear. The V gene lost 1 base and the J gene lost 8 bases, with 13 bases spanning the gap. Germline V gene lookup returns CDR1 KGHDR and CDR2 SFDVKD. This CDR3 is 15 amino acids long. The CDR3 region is CATSDFTSTGEKLFF. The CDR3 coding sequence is TGTGCCACCAGTGATTTTACCAGTACGGGAGAAAAACTGTTTTTT.

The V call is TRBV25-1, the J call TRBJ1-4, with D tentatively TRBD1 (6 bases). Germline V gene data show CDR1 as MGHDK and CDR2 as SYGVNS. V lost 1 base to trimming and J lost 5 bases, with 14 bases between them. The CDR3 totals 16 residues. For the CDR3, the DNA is TGTGCCAGCAGTGAATGGGAGGGGGTACAAAATGAAAAACTGTTTTTT. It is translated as CASSEWEGVQNEKLFF.

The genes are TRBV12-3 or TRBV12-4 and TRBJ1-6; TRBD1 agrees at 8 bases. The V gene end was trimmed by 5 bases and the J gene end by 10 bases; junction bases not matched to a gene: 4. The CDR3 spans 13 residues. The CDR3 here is CASSKQGDSPLHF. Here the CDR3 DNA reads TGTGCCAGCAGTAAACAGGGGGACTCACCCCTCCACTTT.

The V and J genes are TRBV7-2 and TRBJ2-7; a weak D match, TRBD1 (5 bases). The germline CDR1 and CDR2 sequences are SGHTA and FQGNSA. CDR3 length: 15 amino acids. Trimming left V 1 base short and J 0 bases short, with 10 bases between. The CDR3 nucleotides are TGTGCCAGCAGCTTAGACAGGACGGTCTCCTACGAGCAGTACTTC. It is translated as CASSLDRTVSYEQYF. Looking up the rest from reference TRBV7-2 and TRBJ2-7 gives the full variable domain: GAGVSQSPSNKVTEKGKDVELRCDPISGHTALYWYRQSLGQGLEFLIYFQGNSAPDKSGLPSDRFSAERTGGSVSTLTIQRTQQEDSAVYLCASSLDRTVSYEQYFGPGTRLTVT.

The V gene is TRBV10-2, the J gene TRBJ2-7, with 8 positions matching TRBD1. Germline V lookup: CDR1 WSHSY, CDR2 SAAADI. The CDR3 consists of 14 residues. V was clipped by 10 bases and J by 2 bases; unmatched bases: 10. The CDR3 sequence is CATSRQGTTYEQYF. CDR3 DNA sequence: TGCGCCACTTCTAGACAGGGGACCACCTACGAGCAGTACTTC.

CDR3 amino acids: CASSEKAGGFTDTQYF. CDR3 bases: TGTGCCAGCAGTGAAAAAGCGGGGGGGTTCACAGATACGCAGTATTTT. This chain connects TRBV6-4 to TRBJ2-3; TRBD2 matches at 10 bases. V lost 3 bases, J lost 2 bases, and 5 bases stayed unmatched. The CDR3 runs to 16 residues. Germline lookup yields CDR1 MRHNA and CDR2 SNTAGT.

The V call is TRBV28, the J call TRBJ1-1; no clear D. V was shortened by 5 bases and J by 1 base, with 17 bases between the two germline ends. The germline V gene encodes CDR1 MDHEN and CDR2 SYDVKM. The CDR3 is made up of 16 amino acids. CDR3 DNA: TGTGCCAGCAGTGCCTATAATCCCGCGGGGAACACTGAAGCTTTCTTT. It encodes CASSAYNPAGNTEAFF.

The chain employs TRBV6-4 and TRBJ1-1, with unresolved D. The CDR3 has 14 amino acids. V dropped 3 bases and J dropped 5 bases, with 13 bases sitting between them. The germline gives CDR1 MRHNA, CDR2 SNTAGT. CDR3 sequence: CASSERSAGTEAFF. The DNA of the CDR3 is TGTGCCAGCAGTGAACGGAGTGCTGGAACTGAAGCTTTCTTT.

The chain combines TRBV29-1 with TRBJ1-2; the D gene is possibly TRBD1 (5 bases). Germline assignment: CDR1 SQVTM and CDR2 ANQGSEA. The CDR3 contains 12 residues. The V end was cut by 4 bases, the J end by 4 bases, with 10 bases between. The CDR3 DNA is TGCAGCGTTGGGGGCGGGGGCTATGGCTACACCTTC. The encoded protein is CSVGGGGYGYTF.

The CDR3 bases are TGTGCCAGCAGTCAAGACAGGAGTAACACTGAAGCTTTCTTT. This gives the protein CASSQDRSNTEAFF. This chain uses TRBV7-2 with TRBJ1-1, with TRBD1 as a possible D gene (6 bases). The CDR3 consists of 14 residues. V was pared by 6 bases and J by 2 bases, with 13 bases between. CDR1 and CDR2 from the germline V gene are SGHTA and FQGNSA.

The CDR3 region has the DNA TGTGCCAGCAGCTTGTTCATCGGGGCTGAAGCTTTCTTT. This gives the protein CASSLFIGAEAFF. The chain combines TRBV5-8 with TRBJ1-1; D not certain. Germline loops: CDR1 SGHTS, CDR2 YDEGEE. Trimming removed 1 base from V and 6 bases from J, with 10 bases in between. The CDR3 loop spans 13 amino acids.